One sample yielded the 22 T cell receptor beta chains listed below, sequenced in a study of cytomegalovirus exposure and HLA in healthy donors. PCR amplification relied on 60 Vbeta primers (plus 13 Jbeta primers). Assay used: immunoSEQ multiplex PCR; TCRdb lists only in-frame clones, some missing. Among 95,000 to 150,000 clones listed, 50% to 80% were seen once. Sequencing was carried out using PBMCs. The source of these receptors is a woman aged 40 to 55 in good health and CMV-seropositive.

The V and J genes are TRBV6-5 and TRBJ1-2; TRBD1 is a possible D gene (5 bases). Germline V CDR1 and CDR2: MNHEY, SVGAGI. V shed 6 bases and J shed 3 bases, with 8 bases lying between them. The length of the CDR3 is 12 residues. The CDR3 nucleotides read TGTGCCAGCAGGACAGAGGACTATGGCTACACCTTC. It translates to CASRTEDYGYTF.

V is TRBV5-1 and J is TRBJ1-1; D is unresolved. The ends were cut back, 1 base at V and 2 bases at J, with 9 bases in the middle. The germline V gene has CDR1 SGHRS and CDR2 YFSETQ. The CDR3 has 14 residues. Here the CDR3 reads CASSLTTQNTEAFF. Here the CDR3 DNA reads TGCGCCAGCAGCTTGACGACACAAAACACTGAAGCTTTCTTT.

This chain uses TRBV28 with TRBJ2-5, with D possibly being TRBD1 (6 bases). Trimming shortened V by 5 bases and J by 2 bases, and 12 bases separated the two germline ends. From germline, CDR1 is MDHEN and CDR2 SYDVKM. The CDR3 runs to 14 residues. The CDR3 DNA sequence: TGTGCCAGCAGTGAAGGACAGTTACAAGAGACCCAGTACTTC. Translated: CASSEGQLQETQYF.

J is TRBJ1-2 and V is TRBV27, with TRBD1 matching over 8 bases. Germline assignment: CDR1 MNHEY and CDR2 SMNVEV (reference sequence). The CDR3 covers 14 residues. V shed 5 bases and J 2 bases; nucleotides not matched to a gene: 4. The CDR3 DNA reads TGTGCCAGCAGTAGGCAGGGGGCCAACTATGGCTACACCTTC. This sequence encodes CASSRQGANYGYTF.

The chain couples TRBV15 to TRBJ2-6, with 13 bases aligning to TRBD2. J was trimmed by 2 bases and V by 6 bases; bases with no gene match: 10. Germline V gene data show CDR1 as LNHNV and CDR2 as YYDKDF (reference sequence). The CDR3 sequence is 19 residues long. The CDR3 spells CATRPTSGRKSTGANVLTF. CDR3 DNA sequence: TGTGCCACCAGACCGACTAGCGGGAGGAAATCTACTGGGGCCAACGTCCTGACTTTC.

A few counts support this clone. This chain links TRBV5-6 with TRBJ1-5, with D possibly matching TRBD1 (5 bases). Trimming took off 2 bases at V and 6 bases at J, with 6 bases between the two ends. Germline V gene data show CDR1 as SGHDT and CDR2 as YYEEEE. This CDR3 contains 12 residues. The CDR3 sequence is CASSLGAQPQHF. For the CDR3, the DNA is TGTGCCAGCAGCTTAGGGGCTCAGCCCCAGCATTTT.

J is TRBJ2-2 and V is TRBV6-4; 7 bases line up with TRBD2. Germline CDR1 and CDR2: MRHNA and SNTAGT. The CDR3 loop spans 16 amino acids. V shed 1 base and J 4 bases; nucleotides not matched to a gene: 6. The CDR3: CASSDFRTSLTGELFF. The CDR3 DNA follows: TGTGCCAGCAGTGACTTCAGGACTAGTCTCACCGGGGAGCTGTTTTTT.

The rearrangement uses TRBV6-1 and TRBJ1-1; the D gene is possibly TRBD1 (6 bases). Trimming stripped 11 bases from V and 3 bases from J, with 13 bases between. Germline loops: CDR1 MNHNS, CDR2 SASEGT. This CDR3 is 12 amino acids long. The CDR3 DNA reads as TGTGCCGCCCGGGGGGCCGACACTGAAGCTTTCTTT. Amino acids: CAARGADTEAFF.

Here the CDR3 DNA reads TGTGCCAGCAGGACCCGGGACAGCTCCTACGAGCAGTACTTC. Its protein product is CASRTRDSSYEQYF. V usage is TRBV6-6 and J usage is TRBJ2-7; 7 nucleotides match TRBD1. Germline CDR1 and CDR2: MNHNY and SVGAGI (reference sequence). This CDR3 has 14 residues. V lost 6 bases, J lost 0 bases, and 5 bases stayed unmatched.

The chain combines TRBV6-1 with TRBJ2-7; the D gene is possibly TRBD2 (6 bases). V was pared by 6 bases and J by 5 bases, with 11 bases between. Germline CDR1 and CDR2: MNHNS and SASEGT. This CDR3 spans 12 amino acids. As DNA, the CDR3 is TGTGCCAGCAGCCGGGACTTCCACGAGCAGTACTTC. It codes for CASSRDFHEQYF.

The chain is built from TRBV14 and TRBJ2-6, with D possibly being TRBD2 (5 bases). Per the germline V gene, CDR1 is SGHDN and CDR2 is FVKESK. CDR3 size: 15 residues. Deletions cut 4 bases from V and 4 bases from J, with 11 bases between. As DNA, the CDR3 is TGTGCCAGCAGCCCCTGGTGGGAGGGGGCCAACGTCCTGACTTTC. Protein sequence: CASSPWWEGANVLTF.

This clone was recorded only once. One end of the junction does not line up with germline, which may come from a read error. The gene calls are TRBV5-1 and TRBJ1-3; D not resolved. The CDR3 is made up of 12 amino acids. The germline V gene encodes CDR1 SGHRS and CDR2 YFSETQ. CDR3 amino acids: CASSPGGDTIYF. CDR3 sequence (DNA): TGCGCCAGCAGCCCCGGTGGAGACACCATATATTTT.

The CDR3 DNA reads as TGCAGCGTAAGCGGGAAGGGAGGGAATGAGCAGTTCTTC. It translates to CSVSGKGGNEQFF. The chain has TRBV29-1 and TRBJ2-1, with 7 bases lining up with TRBD2. Germline assignment: CDR1 SQVTM and CDR2 ANQGSEA. The V gene end was trimmed by 6 bases and the J gene end by 7 bases; junction bases not matched to a gene: 9. The CDR3 has 13 amino acids.

V usage is TRBV6-5 and J usage is TRBJ1-1; D is undetermined. The CDR3 runs 11 residues. In germline, CDR1 is MNHEY, CDR2 SVGAGI. Trimming stripped 11 bases from V and 3 bases from J, with 10 bases between. Written as DNA, the CDR3 is TGTGCCCGCCGCCGGGACACTGAAGCTTTCTTT. It is translated as CARRRDTEAFF.

The CDR3 is CASSLRSFRDTAYEQYF. As DNA, the CDR3 is TGTGCCAGCAGCTTACGATCGTTTCGGGACACCGCCTACGAGCAGTACTTC. This chain connects TRBV7-9 to TRBJ2-7, with a tentative D call TRBD1 (6 bases). This CDR3 is 17 amino acids long. With 2 bases removed from V and 2 bases from J, the gap between germline ends came to 19 bases. Germline V gives CDR1 SEHNR, CDR2 FQNEAQ (reference sequence).

The J gene is TRBJ2-1, the V gene TRBV7-2; tentative D call: TRBD1 (5 bases). The length of the CDR3 is 15 residues. The germline V and J ends were trimmed by 1 base and 1 base, with 8 bases remaining between them. CDR1 is SGHTA, CDR2 FQGNSA, per germline. The CDR3 loop is CASSLGGASYNEQFF. The CDR3 region has the DNA TGTGCCAGCAGCTTAGGGGGCGCATCCTACAATGAGCAGTTCTTC.

In this sample, this clone turned up a few times. V usage is TRBV19 and J usage is TRBJ1-5; 7 nucleotides line up with TRBD1. CDR3 length: 18 residues. The germline V gene has CDR1 LNHDA and CDR2 SQIVND (reference sequence). V trimming: 5 bases; J trimming: 0 bases; junction bases outside the gene matches: 13. CDR3 in amino acids: CASSPGDSYEYSNQPQHF. The DNA for the CDR3 is TGTGCCAGTAGTCCTGGGGACAGCTACGAATATAGCAATCAGCCCCAGCATTTT. Full variable domain (outside the CDR3, taken from reference TRBV19 and TRBJ1-5): DGGITQSPKYLFRKEGQNVTLSCEQNLNHDAMYWYRQDPGQGLRLIYYSQIVNDFQKGDIAEGYSVSREKKESFPLTVTSAQKNPTAFYLCASSPGDSYEYSNQPQHFGDGTRLSIL.

The CDR3 sequence: CASSQDSLAGGGETQYF. DNA of the CDR3: TGTGCCAGCAGCCAAGATAGCTTGGCGGGGGGTGGGGAGACCCAGTACTTC. The V gene is TRBV4-2, the J gene TRBJ2-5; 8 bases line up with TRBD2. Germline assignment: CDR1 LGHNA and CDR2 YNFKEQ. The trim removed 0 bases at V and 5 bases at J, leaving 11 bases unmatched. The CDR3 length is 17 residues.

The chain links TRBV28 to TRBJ2-7; 11 bases map to TRBD2. Germline assignment: CDR1 MDHEN and CDR2 SYDVKM. J was trimmed by 6 bases and V by 5 bases; bases with no gene match: 12. CDR3 length: 16 amino acids. CDR3 bases: TGTGCCAGCAGTAGCCCTACTAGCGGGAGTTATGGCGAGCAGTACTTC. Translation: CASSSPTSGSYGEQYF.

The chain employs TRBV29-1 and TRBJ2-2, with TRBD1 matching over 8 bases. CDR3 length equals 17 residues. Germline CDR1 reads SQVTM; CDR2 reads ANQGSEA. V lost 5 bases, J lost 2 bases, and 13 bases stayed unmatched. The CDR3 loop reads CSVSHKTGQGNTGELFF. The CDR3 region has the DNA TGCAGCGTTTCCCATAAGACCGGACAGGGCAACACCGGGGAGCTGTTTTTT.

This rearrangement joins TRBV21-1 to TRBJ2-6; the D call of TRBD2 is as the table states it, not checked on the DNA. TRBV21-1 is deemed a pseudogene. This CDR3 has 18 residues. The CDR3 spells CASSHRALDGKGANVLTF. CDR3 nucleotide sequence: TGTGCCAGCAGCCACCGGGCCCTGGACGGGAAGGGGGCCAACGTCCTGACTTTC.

This clone was recorded a few times. This chain uses TRBV5-1 with TRBJ2-3; tentatively, D is TRBD1 (5 bases). CDR1 SGHRS and CDR2 YFSETQ come from the germline V gene. This CDR3 is built from 15 residues. V was cut by 2 bases and J by 4 bases, with 14 bases left in between. The DNA for the CDR3 is TGCGCCAGCAGCTTTGGTCAGGGTTATGCAGATACGCAGTATTTT. It codes for CASSFGQGYADTQYF. Full variable domain (missing parts from reference TRBV5-1 and TRBJ2-3): KAGVTQTPRYLIKTRGQQVTLSCSPISGHRSVSWYQQTPGQGLQFLFEYFSETQRNKGNFPGRFSGRQFSNSRSEMNVSTLELGDSALYLCASSFGQGYADTQYFGPGTRLTVL.